This record covers a single T cell receptor beta chain. This entry is derived from a study of blood T cell repertoires in COVID-19. Study context: The United States, Italy and Spain provided the acute and convalescent COVID-19 samples. Sample material is recorded as cDNA or gDNA derived from T cells, B-cell-depleted T cells, or PBMCs.

In the original workflow: Reference gene primer amplification yielded estimated nucleated cell counts. Profiled with immunoSEQ multiplex PCR; TCRdb holds only in-frame clones, not every one. Clone size and V and J calls were adopted from that table, with D and trimming inferred from the DNA. Of about 210,000 clones in the sample, 65% to 85% are singletons; the top ten hold roughly 8%. This CDR3 spans 15 amino acids. Trimming took 2 bases from V and 3 from J; bases not matched to a gene: 4. Germline V gives CDR1 SGHDT, CDR2 YYEEEE. The clonotype was recovered from a woman aged 45 to 65 with acute or convalescent COVID-19. Sequencing was performed on peripheral blood. The chain employs TRBV5-6 and TRBJ1-4, with 7 positions matching TRBD1. DNA of the CDR3: TGTGCCAGCAGCTTTAAGGGGGCCGCTAATGAAAAACTGTTTTTT. Its translation: CASSFKGAANEKLFF.